One and the same sample provided the 23 T cell receptor beta chains below, sequenced in a study of beta chain features in type 1 diabetes. The investigators reverse transcribed all of the isolated RNA, so they sequenced expressed TCRB transcripts. Assay: immunoSEQ multiplex PCR; the TCRdb copy retains only in-frame clones and omits some. This sample has 810,000 or so clones; roughly 15% occur once, and the top ten carry 0.023%. The material sequenced was naive CD4+ T cells from blood. These receptors all stem from a woman aged 18-30 years in good health.

In this sample, this clone turned up a few times. This sequence joins TRBV28 and TRBJ2-3; tentative D call: TRBD2 (6 bases). Trimming cost V 6 bases and J 4 bases, with 11 bases left between them. The CDR3 loop spans 13 amino acids. CDR1 is MDHEN, CDR2 SYDVKM, per germline. In nucleotides, the CDR3 is TGTGCCAGCAGGGGGGGAGGAGCAGATACGCAGTATTTT. Its translation is CASRGGGADTQYF.

The chain employs TRBV28 and TRBJ1-1; a possible D gene is TRBD1 (6 bases). CDR1 is MDHEN, CDR2 SYDVKM, per germline. The V end lost 4 bases, the J end lost 3 bases, and 18 bases lay between the germline ends. This CDR3 has 16 amino acids. The CDR3 protein is CASSSNVRDTHTEAFF. CDR3 in DNA: TGTGCCAGCAGTTCTAATGTACGGGACACCCACACTGAAGCTTTCTTT.

The V gene is TRBV19, the J gene TRBJ1-5, with D perhaps matching TRBD1 (6 bases). Trimming stripped 3 bases from V and 6 bases from J, with 9 bases between. CDR1 is LNHDA and CDR2 is SQIVND in the germline V gene (reference sequence). This CDR3 spans 13 amino acids. The CDR3 region is CASSIRGVQPQHF. In DNA form, the CDR3 reads TGTGCCAGTAGTATTAGGGGGGTTCAGCCCCAGCATTTT. Looking up the rest from reference TRBV19 and TRBJ1-5 gives the full variable domain: DGGITQSPKYLFRKEGQNVTLSCEQNLNHDAMYWYRQDPGQGLRLIYYSQIVNDFQKGDIAEGYSVSREKKESFPLTVTSAQKNPTAFYLCASSIRGVQPQHFGDGTRLSIL.

The rearrangement links TRBV6-5 to TRBJ1-4; tentatively, D is TRBD1 (6 bases). Trimming took 2 bases from V and 5 from J, leaving 9 bases between them. From germline, CDR1 is MNHEY and CDR2 SVGAGI. The CDR3 spans 14 residues. The CDR3 DNA reads as TGTGCCAGCAGTTACCTCACAGGGAATGAAAAACTGTTTTTT. This sequence encodes CASSYLTGNEKLFF.

The chain employs TRBV10-3 and TRBJ1-1; D ambiguous. V dropped 4 bases and J dropped 3 bases, with 9 bases sitting between them. In germline, CDR1 is ENHRY, CDR2 SYGVKD. The CDR3 is 13 amino acids. For the CDR3, the DNA is TGTGCCATCAGTGTCCTTCTTGACACTGAAGCTTTCTTT. Translation: CAISVLLDTEAFF.

This clone occurred a few times. This chain connects TRBV27 to TRBJ2-7; D is perhaps TRBD1 (6 bases). The CDR3 runs 14 residues. Germline V gene data show CDR1 as MNHEY and CDR2 as SMNVEV (reference sequence). Deletions cut 6 bases from V and 7 bases from J, with 19 bases between. CDR3 sequence reads: CASSSLQGSYEQYF. The CDR3 DNA is TGTGCCAGCAGCTCACTTCAGGGGTCGTATGAGCAGTACTTC.

The chain uses TRBV14 and TRBJ2-1, with D perhaps matching TRBD1 (5 bases). In germline, CDR1 is SGHDN, CDR2 FVKESK. V gave up 1 base and J gave up 14 bases, with 15 bases separating them. There are 13 residues in the CDR3. CDR3 loop: CASSQAGNGLKFF. In DNA form, the CDR3 reads TGTGCCAGCAGCCAAGCAGGGAATGGGTTGAAGTTCTTC.

This clone was detected a few times. The chain recombines TRBV28 with TRBJ1-5; D call uncertain. CDR1 MDHEN and CDR2 SYDVKM come from the germline V gene. V lost 5 bases to trimming and J lost 0 bases, with 8 bases between them. The CDR3 length is 14 residues. CDR3 nucleotides: TGTGCCAGCAGTCCAGACGTTAGCAATCAGCCCCAGCATTTT. The encoded protein is CASSPDVSNQPQHF.

This clone was seen only a few times. This chain links TRBV9 with TRBJ2-1, with no clear D. Germline lookup yields CDR1 SGDLS and CDR2 YYNGEE. V was cut by 0 bases and J by 8 bases, with 9 bases left in between. The CDR3 extends over 13 amino acids. In DNA form, the CDR3 reads TGTGCCAGCAGCGTAGCTACCCCCCATGAGCAGTTCTTC. It codes for CASSVATPHEQFF. The whole variable domain, remainder taken from reference TRBV9 and TRBJ2-1, is DSGVTQTPKHLITATGQRVTLRCSPRSGDLSVYWYQQSLDQGLQFLIQYYNGEERAKGNILERFSAQQFPDLHSELNLSSLELGDSALYFCASSVATPHEQFFGPGTRLTVL.

In this sample, this clone turned up a few times. The chain has TRBV4-3 and TRBJ2-7; TRBD2 is a possible D gene (6 bases). Germline V gene lookup returns CDR1 LGHNA and CDR2 YSLEER. The CDR3 length is 16 residues. Trimming shortened V by 0 bases and J by 6 bases, and 18 bases separated the two germline ends. The CDR3 DNA follows: TGCGCCAGCAGCCAAGAAAGTGGTCTGGGGCGGGGCGAGCAGTACTTC. It encodes CASSQESGLGRGEQYF.

This chain uses TRBV5-4 with TRBJ2-5, with TRBD2 matching 7 bases. CDR1 and CDR2 (germline): SGHNT, YYREEE (reference sequence). The CDR3 is 14 residues long. V lost 4 bases to trimming and J lost 4 bases; unmatched junction nucleotides: 7. CDR3 coding DNA: TGTGCCAGCAGCCCCGGGGGGAGTGGAGAGACCCAGTACTTC. Translating it yields CASSPGGSGETQYF.

The chain is built from TRBV5-4 and TRBJ1-2, with D perhaps TRBD1 (5 bases). This CDR3 comprises 14 residues. V lost 4 bases and J lost 4, with 14 bases in between. Germline CDR1 is SGHNT and CDR2 is YYREEE (reference sequence). The CDR3 loop reads CASSRDGGVYGYTF. The CDR3 coding sequence is TGTGCCAGCAGCCGGGACGGGGGAGTCTATGGCTACACCTTC. The complete variable domain, with remaining parts taken from reference TRBV5-4 and TRBJ1-2, reads ETGVTQSPTHLIKTRGQQVTLRCSSQSGHNTVSWYQQALGQGPQFIFQYYREEENGRGNFPPRFSGLQFPNYSSELNVNALELDDSALYLCASSRDGGVYGYTFGSGTRLTVV.

There are a few counts of this clone. V is TRBV6-5 and J is TRBJ2-7, with D perhaps matching TRBD2 (5 bases). The CDR3 contains 16 residues. The V gene lost 0 bases and the J gene lost 0 bases, with 12 bases spanning the gap. Germline V gene lookup returns CDR1 MNHEY and CDR2 SVGAGI. CDR3 DNA sequence: TGTGCCAGCAGTTACTCCTGGACGGGGAGCTCCTACGAGCAGTACTTC. The encoded protein is CASSYSWTGSSYEQYF.

This clone was seen a few times. V usage is TRBV7-9 and J usage is TRBJ1-1, with D unresolved. The CDR3 has 12 residues. V was shortened by 1 base and J by 10 bases, with 10 bases between the two germline ends. Per the germline V gene, CDR1 is SEHNR and CDR2 is FQNEAQ (reference sequence). CDR3 in DNA: TGTGCCAGCAGCTTAGTTTCGGACTTAGCTTTCTTT. This translates into CASSLVSDLAFF.

V gene TRBV7-2 combines with J gene TRBJ2-4; 10 bases agree with TRBD1. The ends lost 1 base at V and 9 bases at J; junction bases unmatched: 9. The germline V gene has CDR1 SGHTA and CDR2 FQGNSA. This CDR3 spans 16 amino acids. The CDR3 sequence: CASSLDGSTGGRIQYF. The CDR3, as DNA: TGTGCCAGCAGCTTAGATGGGTCGACAGGGGGCCGCATTCAGTACTTC.

This clone was counted a few times. J is TRBJ2-1 and V is TRBV5-4; 15 bases align to TRBD2. This CDR3 region has 14 residues. CDR1 is SGHNT and CDR2 is YYREEE in the germline V gene (reference sequence). J was trimmed by 9 bases and V by 4 bases; bases with no gene match: 2. The CDR3 bases are TGTGCCAGCAGCAAGGGACTAGCGGGAGGTGAGCAGTTCTTC. The encoded protein is CASSKGLAGGEQFF.

This clone has just a few counts. The J gene is TRBJ2-7, the V gene TRBV5-4; the match to TRBD1 covers 8 bases. Germline V gene sequence: CDR1 SGHNT, CDR2 YYREEE (reference sequence). Unmatched junction bases numbered 5, after V lost 4 bases and J lost 5 bases. This CDR3 contains 13 residues. The CDR3 DNA is TGTGCCAGCAGCAAGGGACAGGAAAACGAGCAGTACTTC. Translating it yields CASSKGQENEQYF.

In its sample, this clone was seen many times. The genes are TRBV18 and TRBJ2-4; no firm D call. The CDR3 has 14 residues. V was clipped by 2 bases and J by 7 bases, with 12 bases between them. Germline V gene data show CDR1 as KGHSH and CDR2 as LQKENI. The CDR3 protein is CASSPKRDTNIQYF. DNA for the CDR3: TGTGCCAGCTCACCAAAAAGGGATACGAACATTCAGTACTTC. The full variable domain, in which reference TRBV18 and TRBJ2-4 provide the parts outside the CDR3, is NAGVMQNPRHLVRRRGQEARLRCSPMKGHSHVYWYRQLPEEGLKFMVYLQKENIIDESGMPKERFSAEFPKEGPSILRIQQVVRGDSAAYFCASSPKRDTNIQYFGAGTRLSVL.

The chain links TRBV7-9 to TRBJ2-5; 8 bases match TRBD2. V dropped 3 bases and J dropped 2; count of bases not matched to a gene: 5. The CDR3 is 15 residues long. Germline-derived CDR1 and CDR2 are SEHNR and FQNEAQ (reference sequence). The CDR3: CASSFPSGPQETQYF. CDR3 bases: TGTGCCAGCAGCTTCCCTAGCGGGCCACAAGAGACCCAGTACTTC. Variable domain in full (rest from reference TRBV7-9 and TRBJ2-5): DTGVSQNPRHKITKRGQNVTFRCDPISEHNRLYWYRQTLGQGPEFLTYFQNEAQLEKSRLLSDRFSAERPKGSFSTLEIQRTEQGDSAMYLCASSFPSGPQETQYFGPGTRLLVL.

The genes are TRBV4-1 and TRBJ2-5, with D perhaps TRBD1 (6 bases). The CDR3 covers 13 residues. Germline V CDR1 and CDR2: MGHRA, YSYEKL. The V end was cut by 3 bases, the J end by 5 bases, with 10 bases between. CDR3: CASSQGAAETQYF. CDR3 nucleotides: TGCGCCAGCAGCCAGGGGGCTGCGGAGACCCAGTACTTC.

This clone was detected a few times. Within the sample, other DNA sequences also encode this same CDR3. The chain employs TRBV7-9 and TRBJ2-3; the D gene could be TRBD1 or TRBD2 (5 bases each). V dropped 3 bases and J dropped 1 base, with 8 bases sitting between them. The germline gives CDR1 SEHNR, CDR2 FQNEAQ (reference sequence). The CDR3 has 14 residues. This CDR3 reads CASSFGTGTDTQYF. CDR3 nucleotides: TGTGCCAGCAGCTTTGGGACGGGCACAGATACGCAGTATTTT. The whole variable domain, filled in from reference TRBV7-9 and TRBJ2-3, reads DTGVSQNPRHKITKRGQNVTFRCDPISEHNRLYWYRQTLGQGPEFLTYFQNEAQLEKSRLLSDRFSAERPKGSFSTLEIQRTEQGDSAMYLCASSFGTGTDTQYFGPGTRLTVL.

CDR3 coding DNA: TGTGCCAGCAGTTTAACGGGTACTGAAGCTTTCTTT. Its translation is CASSLTGTEAFF. This chain connects TRBV27 to TRBJ1-1; D remains unclear. Trimming removed 2 bases at V and 5 bases at J, with 6 bases between. Germline values: CDR1 MNHEY, CDR2 SMNVEV (reference sequence). The CDR3 is 12 amino acids.

A few counts support this clone. CDR3 sequence: CASSLAFRGSEQFF. In DNA, the CDR3 is TGCGCCAGCAGCTTGGCTTTCAGAGGCAGTGAGCAGTTCTTC. The V and J genes are TRBV5-1 and TRBJ2-1; D not certain. CDR1 is SGHRS and CDR2 is YFSETQ in the germline V gene. CDR3 size: 14 residues. Trimming took off 0 bases at V and 9 bases at J, with 13 bases between the two ends.